The rows below give T cell receptor beta chains drawn from one sample of a study of identical twins. TCRdb re-derived calls from the 5' RACE reads in MiXCR, one entry per CDR3 protein. Among hundreds of thousands of distinct CDR3 sequences listed, roughly 6% were seen once. Sequenced material: naive T cells sorted from blood. The receptors stem from a man between 18 and 29 years old in good health. The CDR3 runs from the conserved cysteine through the conserved F or W. D genes are given only for firm matches. Clone size, where shown, is once, few, many, or a class for clones that have expanded.

J	D	V	length	size	CDR3	DNA
TRBJ2-1	.	TRBV12-3/TRBV12-4	15	many	CASSLYGPSYNEQFF	TGTGCCAGCAGTTTATATGGCCCATCCTACAATGAGCAGTTCTTC
TRBJ2-2	.	TRBV20-1	16	few	CSATLATRGNTGELFF	TGCAGTGCTACGCTGGCTACCAGGGGGAACACCGGGGAGCTGTTTTTT
TRBJ2-3	TRBD2	TRBV29-1	14	many	CSVVKREGPDTQYF	TGCAGCGTTGTCAAGCGGGAGGGCCCAGATACGCAGTATTTT
TRBJ2-5	TRBD2	TRBV20-1	16	.	CSARIRPGREVETQYF	TGCAGTGCTAGAATCCGCCCGGGGCGGGAGGTTGAGACCCAGTACTTC
TRBJ1-5	.	TRBV12-3/TRBV12-4	14	many	CASTASGSNQPQHF	TGTGCCAGCACCGCCTCAGGAAGCAATCAGCCCCAGCATTTT
TRBJ2-3	TRBD2	TRBV9	16	many	CASSVESGTITDTQYF	TGTGCCAGCAGCGTAGAGAGCGGGACGATCACAGATACGCAGTATTTT
TRBJ1-1	.	TRBV10-3	13	many	CAISESASGEAFF	TGTGCCATCAGTGAGTCGGCGTCCGGGGAAGCTTTCTTT
TRBJ2-5	.	TRBV6-2/TRBV6-3	17	many	CASRQSLGGWTSGAQYF	TGTGCCAGCAGACAATCCTTGGGGGGATGGACAAGTGGGGCCCAGTACTTC
TRBJ1-1	.	TRBV12-3/TRBV12-4	14	many	CASTLSRWGTEAFF	TGTGCCAGCACCCTCTCAAGGTGGGGCACTGAAGCTTTCTTT
TRBJ2-1	.	TRBV27	16	.	CASNWRSGLKPDEQFF	TGTGCCAGCAATTGGCGTAGCGGCCTCAAGCCGGATGAGCAGTTCTTC
TRBJ2-7	.	TRBV13	15	many	CASSFASNNPNEQYF	TGTGCCAGCAGCTTTGCTAGTAATAACCCCAACGAGCAGTACTTC
TRBJ2-3	TRBD1	TRBV7-9	17	.	CASSLVVTGLPTDTQYF	TGTGCCAGCAGCTTAGTTGTGACAGGGCTCCCTACAGATACGCAGTATTTT
TRBJ2-5	TRBD1	TRBV20-1	12	many	CSAPGQGETQYF	TGCAGTGCACCGGGACAGGGAGAGACCCAGTACTTC
TRBJ2-1	.	TRBV4-3	13	many	CASSQVQDDEQFF	TGCGCCAGCAGCCAAGTACAGGACGATGAGCAGTTCTTC
TRBJ1-2	TRBD1	TRBV12-3/TRBV12-4	15	few	CASSLRGPSDYGYTF	TGTGCCAGCAGTCTCAGGGGGCCATCGGACTATGGCTACACCTTC
TRBJ1-1	.	TRBV6-5	13	many	CASSYLGNTEAFF	TGTGCCAGCAGTTACTTGGGGAACACTGAAGCTTTCTTT
TRBJ2-7	TRBD1	TRBV10-3	13	many	CASTGTGSYEQYF	TGTGCCAGCACCGGGACAGGGTCCTACGAGCAGTACTTC
TRBJ2-1	.	TRBV28	14	many	CASSLVLATNEQFF	TGTGCCAGCAGTTTAGTTCTAGCTACGAATGAGCAGTTCTTC
TRBJ2-5	.	TRBV15	14	few	CATSRSRDLETQYF	TGTGCCACCAGCAGGTCCCGGGACCTAGAGACCCAGTACTTC
TRBJ1-6	.	TRBV7-8	16	.	CASSLARGLYNSPLHF	TGTGCCAGCAGCTTAGCGCGCGGCCTTTATAATTCACCCCTCCACTTT
TRBJ1-6	TRBD1	TRBV5-1	14	many	CASSSRQGNSPLHF	TGCGCCAGCAGCTCACGACAGGGGAATTCACCCCTCCACTTT
TRBJ2-1	TRBD1	TRBV24-1	16	many	CATSDFRQGSYNEQFF	TGTGCCACCAGTGATTTCAGACAGGGGTCGTACAATGAGCAGTTCTTC
TRBJ2-3	.	TRBV29-1	17	many	CSVEDWGLAESTDTQYF	TGCAGCGTTGAAGACTGGGGGCTAGCGGAAAGCACAGATACGCAGTATTTT
TRBJ2-1	TRBD2	TRBV20-1	15	.	CSAREGLADRYEQFF	TGCAGTGCTAGAGAAGGACTAGCGGATCGCTATGAGCAGTTCTTC
TRBJ2-2	.	TRBV11-2	15	.	CASSLAGTSRTELFF	TGTGCCAGCAGCTTAGCTGGGACAAGCCGCACGGAGCTGTTTTTT
TRBJ2-1	TRBD2	TRBV24-1	16	many	CATSEALAGSYNEQFF	TGTGCCACCAGTGAGGCGCTAGCGGGGTCCTACAATGAGCAGTTCTTC
TRBJ1-1	TRBD1	TRBV27	13	.	CASSLSTGGGAFF	TGTGCCAGCAGTTTATCTACAGGGGGCGGGGCTTTCTTT
TRBJ1-3	.	TRBV30	13	.	CAWTLSRGNTIYF	TGTGCCTGGACCCTATCCCGGGGAAACACCATATATTTT
TRBJ1-5	TRBD1	TRBV12-3/TRBV12-4	14	many	CASRGGQGNQPQHF	TGTGCCAGCAGGGGGGGACAGGGCAATCAGCCCCAGCATTTT